These T cell receptor beta chains were read from a single sample in a study of regulatory T cells in long-lasting Graves disease. Each CDR3 protein gets one entry after TCRdb re-called the multiplex PCR reads with MiXCR. This sample yields approximately 460,000 distinct CDR3 sequences, of which around 15% are seen a single time; roughly 10% belongs to the top ten. These same records also appear under a second study, on T cells in Graves' hyperthyroidism and ophthalmopathy.

This sample comprised peripheral blood mononuclear cells (PBMCs), obtained at new diagnosis, from a patient treated with antithyroid drugs. The source of these receptors is a woman in her twenties or thirties with Graves disease. CDR3s include the opening cysteine and the closing phenylalanine or tryptophan. D genes are given only for firm matches. Rows give clone size only sometimes, using once, few, many, or a class for an expanded clone.

TRBD1	many	TRBV6-5	TRBJ1-2	CASSYSGGGTYYGYTF	TGTGCCAGCAGTTACTCTGGAGGGGGCACTTACTATGGCTACACCTTC
TRBD1	many	TRBV10-3	TRBJ2-5	CAISQGTGTGQETQYF	TGTGCCATCAGTCAAGGGACAGGGACGGGGCAAGAGACCCAGTACTTC
-	many	TRBV7-7	TRBJ2-3	CAVARRDFTDTQYF	TGTGCCGTTGCGCGCCGGGACTTCACAGATACGCAGTATTTT
-	many	TRBV28	TRBJ1-4	CASSLAHGMTNEKLFF	TGTGCCAGCAGTTTAGCCCACGGGATGACTAATGAAAAACTGTTTTTT
-	many	TRBV11-2	TRBJ2-7	CASSFWDSPVYEQYF	TGTGCCAGCAGCTTTTGGGACTCGCCAGTCTACGAGCAGTACTTC
-	few	TRBV24-1	TRBJ2-2	CATSDPRQGGGELFF	TGTGCCACCAGTGACCCCCGCCAGGGGGGCGGGGAGCTGTTTTTT
TRBD2	few	TRBV19	TRBJ2-1	CASSTGTSGRMREQFF	TGTGCCAGTAGTACGGGGACTAGCGGGAGGATGCGTGAGCAGTTCTTC
TRBD2	many	TRBV3-1	TRBJ2-1	CASSRPLGGKTGEQFF	TGTGCCAGCAGCCGTCCCTTGGGGGGGAAGACCGGTGAGCAGTTCTTC
-	many	TRBV10-3	TRBJ1-1	CASGVRSTNAEAFF	TGTGCTTCGGGGGTGAGGTCCACTAACGCTGAAGCTTTCTTT
-	many	TRBV18	TRBJ1-1	CASSGQGWGTEAFF	TGTGCCAGCTCAGGCCAGGGCTGGGGCACTGAAGCTTTCTTT
-	many	TRBV18	TRBJ2-3	CASSPPGTLPTDTQYF	TGTGCCAGCTCACCACCGGGAACCCTTCCCACAGATACGCAGTATTTT
TRBD1	-	TRBV14	TRBJ1-2	CASRMTGGAYGYTF	TGTGCCAGCAGGATGACAGGGGGCGCTTATGGCTACACCTTC
-	many	TRBV7-9	TRBJ2-7	CASSLEGYSYEQYF	TGTGCCAGCAGCTTAGAAGGATATTCCTACGAGCAGTACTTC
-	-	TRBV12-3/TRBV12-4	TRBJ1-1	CASKRGHNTEAFF	TGTGCCAGCAAACGGGGACATAACACTGAAGCTTTCTTT
-	many	TRBV28	TRBJ2-2	CASSYVRLAGDTGELFF	TGTGCCAGCAGCTATGTTCGGCTAGCAGGGGACACCGGGGAGCTGTTTTTT
TRBD2	many	TRBV28	TRBJ2-1	CASSLPPRLAVSSSYNEQFF	TGTGCCAGCAGTTTACCTCCAAGACTAGCGGTGTCGAGCTCCTACAATGAGCAGTTCTTC
-	many	TRBV27	TRBJ2-1	CASSLKPSDEQFF	TGTGCCAGCAGTTTAAAGCCGTCTGACGAGCAGTTCTTC
TRBD1	many	TRBV3-1	TRBJ2-1	CASSQGQGGFNEQFF	TGTGCCAGCAGCCAAGGACAGGGGGGGTTCAATGAGCAGTTCTTC
-	many	TRBV29-1	TRBJ2-7	CSVLGEEEQYF	TGCAGCGTCCTCGGAGAGGAGGAGCAGTACTTC
TRBD1	many	TRBV30	TRBJ1-5	CAWSPPRTGPNQPQHF	TGTGCCTGGAGTCCCCCCAGGACAGGGCCAAATCAGCCCCAGCATTTT
-	many	TRBV6-1	TRBJ2-1	CASSQGGGLTYNEQFF	TGTGCCAGCAGCCAGGGGGGCGGATTAACCTACAATGAGCAGTTCTTC
-	few	TRBV5-6	TRBJ2-2	CASSLAMELFF	TGTGCCAGCAGCTTGGCCATGGAGCTGTTTTTT
TRBD1	many	TRBV2	TRBJ1-2	CASSDFRDSYGYTF	TGTGCCAGCAGTGATTTCCGGGACAGCTATGGCTACACCTTC
TRBD1	few	TRBV27	TRBJ2-5	CASSSTLRGRETQYF	TGTGCCAGCAGTTCGACTCTCAGGGGGCGGGAGACCCAGTACTTC
TRBD2	-	TRBV20-1	TRBJ2-3	CSARAGTSGGGATDTQYF	TGCAGTGCTAGAGCGGGGACTAGCGGGGGGGGAGCCACAGATACGCAGTATTTT
-	many	TRBV15	TRBJ2-7	CATSSQTEGTFFF	TGTGCCACCAGCAGCCAAACAGAGGGGACTTTCTTCTTC
TRBD1	few	TRBV19	TRBJ1-1	CASSSWTGRVTEAFF	TGTGCCAGTAGTTCTTGGACAGGGAGGGTTACTGAAGCTTTCTTT
-	many	TRBV20-1	TRBJ2-7	CSAMRDQGIYEQYF	TGCAGTGCTATGAGGGATCAGGGTATCTACGAGCAGTACTTC